Below are 5 T cell receptor beta chains sequenced from a single sample in a study of blood T cells in healthy people across ages. A sample-barcoded 5' primer and a J-beta primer mix were used in a second PCR of roughly 6 to 11 cycles. A single record per CDR3 protein comes from TCRdb applying MiXCR to the 5' RACE reads. The sample holds over 300,000 distinct CDR3 sequences; about 52% are singletons and the top ten take 45% to 65%. The sequencing input was blood. Receptors originate from a man aged 55 to 69 in good health.

The chain joins TRBV12-3 or TRBV12-4 to TRBJ2-1; 7 nucleotides line up with TRBD1. The CDR3 has 15 amino acids. Trimming at V came to 6 bases and at J to 2 bases, leaving 7 bases not matched to a gene. The CDR3 is CASRPTGSTYNEQFF. For the CDR3, the DNA is TGTGCCAGCAGACCGACAGGGTCGACCTACAATGAGCAGTTCTTC.

The CDR3 spells CSAPGVGGVYGYTF. CDR3 DNA: TGCAGTGCCCCCGGGGTCGGGGGAGTCTATGGCTACACCTTC. The V and J genes are TRBV20-1 and TRBJ1-2; tentative D call: TRBD1 (5 bases). The CDR3 is 14 residues long. V was trimmed by 6 bases and J by 4 bases, leaving 18 bases between them. Germline loops: CDR1 DFQATT, CDR2 SNEGSKA (reference sequence).

A word on this clonotype: With a much larger clone just one base away, this may be a read error. The chain couples TRBV27 to TRBJ2-5; D gene ambiguous. The CDR3 sequence is 12 residues long. Germline V gives CDR1 MNHEY, CDR2 SMNVEV (reference sequence). V lost 6 bases and J 6 bases, leaving 11 bases between the germline ends. The CDR3: CASSHYGKTQYF. The CDR3 DNA reads as TGTGCCAGCAGCCACTATGGGAAGACCCAGTACTTC.

This clonotype showed up many times. This chain links TRBV29-1 with TRBJ2-5; D not resolved. The CDR3 extends over 13 amino acids. V was shortened by 3 bases and J by 3 bases, with 11 bases between the two germline ends. Germline lookup yields CDR1 SQVTM and CDR2 ANQGSEA. The CDR3 sequence: CSVDPLSEETQYF. CDR3 in DNA: TGCAGCGTTGATCCCCTGAGCGAAGAGACCCAGTACTTC.

V usage is TRBV7-8 and J usage is TRBJ2-5, with D perhaps TRBD2 (5 bases). Trimming removed 11 bases from V and 5 bases from J, with 12 bases in between. Germline lookup yields CDR1 SGHVS and CDR2 FQNEAQ. The CDR3 extends over 11 amino acids. This chain's CDR3 is CAHGGAETQYF. Here the CDR3 DNA reads TGTGCCCACGGAGGAGCGGAGACCCAGTACTTC.